This is a list of T cell receptor beta chains from one sample in a study of T-cell memory formation after mild COVID-19. TCRdb re-derived calls from the 5' RACE reads in MiXCR, one entry per CDR3 protein. Of around 250,000 distinct CDR3 sequences listed, around 15% were seen once; the top ten hold approximately 23%. The sequenced sample was PBMCs or a T cell subset sorted from them (not recorded which). These receptors were collected from a man between 18 and 35 years old who had mild COVID-19 (a few samples of this study predate the infection). Cell type and time point are not known. Both conserved end residues are part of each CDR3. The D gene is left open where the match is weak. Only part of the rows carry a size: once, few, many, or a class if the clone is expanded.

V: TRBV9; D: .; size: .; J: TRBJ1-2; CDR3: CASSLASGPQAGYTF; DNA: TGTGCCAGCAGCCTAGCATCCGGACCTCAGGCCGGCTACACCTTC
V: TRBV14; D: TRBD1; size: .; J: TRBJ2-1; CDR3: CASSLTGALQFF; DNA: TGTGCCAGCAGCCTCACAGGGGCTCTGCAGTTCTTC
V: TRBV7-2; D: .; size: .; J: TRBJ2-5; CDR3: CASSSDRYQETQYF; DNA: TGTGCCAGCAGCTCCGACCGGTACCAAGAGACCCAGTACTTC
V: TRBV28; D: .; size: .; J: TRBJ2-3; CDR3: CASSPRQSGHRNTQYF; DNA: TGTGCCAGCAGCCCCCGCCAGTCGGGGCACAGGAATACGCAGTATTTT
V: TRBV16; D: .; size: .; J: TRBJ2-5; CDR3: CASSPGHMETQYF; DNA: TGTGCCAGCAGCCCTGGACACATGGAGACCCAGTACTTC
V: TRBV5-1; D: .; size: .; J: TRBJ2-2; CDR3: CASRETTDTGELFF; DNA: TGCGCCAGCAGGGAGACAACCGACACCGGGGAGCTGTTTTTT
V: TRBV7-9; D: TRBD1; size: many; J: TRBJ1-2; CDR3: CASSLGTGDYGYTF; DNA: TGTGCCAGCAGCTTAGGGACAGGAGACTATGGCTACACCTTC
V: TRBV3-1; D: .; size: .; J: TRBJ2-5; CDR3: CASSHRASGKAETQYF; DNA: TGTGCCAGCAGCCATAGGGCCAGCGGTAAGGCGGAGACCCAGTACTTC
V: TRBV6-5; D: .; size: many; J: TRBJ2-2; CDR3: CASGTGELFF; DNA: TGTGCCAGTGGGACCGGGGAGCTGTTTTTT
V: TRBV24-1; D: .; size: few; J: TRBJ2-3; CDR3: CATRGGVVEAADTQYF; DNA: TGTGCCACCAGGGGCGGGGTTGTGGAGGCGGCAGATACGCAGTATTTT
V: TRBV11-2; D: .; size: .; J: TRBJ2-3; CDR3: CASSQPPQGGSGADTQYF; DNA: TGTGCCAGCAGCCAACCCCCCCAGGGGGGTAGCGGGGCAGATACGCAGTATTTT
V: TRBV6-5; D: .; size: .; J: TRBJ2-7; CDR3: CASSPLAGSSYEQYF; DNA: TGTGCCAGCAGTCCACTGGCTGGCTCTTCCTACGAGCAGTACTTC
V: TRBV12-3/TRBV12-4; D: TRBD1; size: few; J: TRBJ1-6; CDR3: CASTPGGGAPLHF; DNA: TGTGCCAGCACCCCAGGGGGGGGTGCACCCCTCCACTTT
V: TRBV4-3; D: .; size: .; J: TRBJ1-4; CDR3: CASSQEPVPTNEKLFF; DNA: TGCGCCAGCAGCCAAGAACCGGTCCCAACTAATGAAAAACTGTTTTTT
V: TRBV3-1; D: TRBD2; size: .; J: TRBJ2-5; CDR3: CASSHRRGAKETQYF; DNA: TGTGCCAGCAGCCATCGGCGGGGGGCCAAAGAGACCCAGTACTTC
V: TRBV9; D: .; size: .; J: TRBJ1-1; CDR3: CASSVGGGQNTEAFF; DNA: TGTGCCAGCAGCGTAGGAGGAGGGCAGAACACTGAAGCTTTCTTT
V: TRBV5-1; D: .; size: .; J: TRBJ2-1; CDR3: CASSLVLSHGSYNEQFF; DNA: TGCGCCAGCAGCTTGGTCCTCTCGCACGGCTCCTACAATGAGCAGTTCTTC
V: TRBV27; D: .; size: .; J: TRBJ1-5; CDR3: CASSLAGLDQPQHF; DNA: TGTGCCAGCAGTTTGGCGGGGCTGGATCAGCCCCAGCATTTT
V: TRBV6-6; D: TRBD2; size: few; J: TRBJ2-1; CDR3: CATRAGGLNNEQFF; DNA: TGTGCCACCCGAGCGGGGGGGCTGAACAATGAGCAGTTCTTC
V: TRBV5-1; D: TRBD2; size: .; J: TRBJ2-3; CDR3: CASSTERGDTQYF; DNA: TGCGCCAGCAGCACGGAGCGGGGGGATACGCAGTATTTT
V: TRBV6-6; D: .; size: few; J: TRBJ2-6; CDR3: CASSPSGTQANVLTF; DNA: TGTGCCAGCAGTCCTTCCGGGACTCAAGCCAACGTCCTGACTTTC
V: TRBV9; D: .; size: .; J: TRBJ1-3; CDR3: CASSADRGNTIYF; DNA: TGTGCCAGCAGCGCTGACAGGGGAAACACCATATATTTT
V: TRBV7-2; D: .; size: .; J: TRBJ2-1; CDR3: CASSRGGRGDEQFF; DNA: TGTGCCAGCAGCCGCGGGGGCCGTGGAGATGAGCAGTTCTTC
V: TRBV20-1; D: TRBD2; size: .; J: TRBJ2-5; CDR3: CSARGLAEGETQYF; DNA: TGCAGTGCTAGGGGACTAGCGGAGGGAGAGACCCAGTACTTC
V: TRBV12-5; D: .; size: .; J: TRBJ2-2; CDR3: CASGPGSTGELFF; DNA: TGTGCTAGTGGACCAGGGTCCACCGGGGAGCTGTTTTTT
V: TRBV5-1; D: TRBD2; size: .; J: TRBJ2-3; CDR3: CASSLLSGGHTDTDTQYF; DNA: TGCGCCAGCAGCTTGCTAAGCGGGGGCCACACCGATACAGATACGCAGTATTTT
V: TRBV6-5; D: .; size: .; J: TRBJ1-1; CDR3: CASSWGQNTEAFF; DNA: TGTGCCAGCAGTTGGGGCCAGAACACTGAAGCTTTCTTT
V: TRBV29-1; D: .; size: few; J: TRBJ2-6; CDR3: CSATGDSGANVLTF; DNA: TGCAGCGCTACAGGAGACTCTGGGGCCAACGTCCTGACTTTC
V: TRBV6-2/TRBV6-3; D: .; size: .; J: TRBJ2-5; CDR3: CASRGRYQETQYF; DNA: TGTGCCAGCAGAGGAAGATACCAAGAGACCCAGTACTTC
V: TRBV29-1; D: .; size: .; J: TRBJ2-3; CDR3: CSFRVGTDTQYF; DNA: TGCAGCTTCAGGGTAGGCACAGATACGCAGTATTTT
V: TRBV5-1; D: .; size: .; J: TRBJ2-1; CDR3: CASSLRDLRYNEQFF; DNA: TGCGCCAGCAGCTTGCGGGATCTTCGCTACAATGAGCAGTTCTTC
V: TRBV20-1; D: TRBD2; size: .; J: TRBJ2-6; CDR3: CSPGGASGANVLTF; DNA: TGCAGTCCGGGGGGGGCCTCTGGGGCCAACGTCCTGACTTTC
V: TRBV2; D: TRBD1; size: .; J: TRBJ1-2; CDR3: CATLDRAYGYTF; DNA: TGTGCCACACTCGACAGGGCCTATGGCTACACCTTC
V: TRBV20-1; D: TRBD1; size: .; J: TRBJ1-2; CDR3: CSVSQPGQGADGYTF; DNA: TGCAGTGTTAGTCAACCGGGACAGGGGGCGGATGGCTACACCTTC
V: TRBV5-1; D: .; size: few; J: TRBJ1-2; CDR3: CASSLDPGAGGYTF; DNA: TGCGCCAGCAGCTTGGACCCGGGGGCAGGTGGCTACACCTTC
V: TRBV7-9; D: .; size: .; J: TRBJ1-1; CDR3: CASSLPALRTEAFF; DNA: TGTGCCAGCAGCTTACCGGCACTCCGGACTGAAGCTTTCTTT
V: TRBV7-6; D: .; size: .; J: TRBJ2-1; CDR3: CASSLRAGTTPENEQFF; DNA: TGTGCCAGCAGCTTACGAGCAGGGACCACCCCTGAGAATGAGCAGTTCTTC
V: TRBV24-1; D: .; size: .; J: TRBJ2-7; CDR3: CATSDLGRLRGQYF; DNA: TGTGCCACCAGTGATTTAGGGCGCCTACGAGGGCAGTACTTC
V: TRBV6-5; D: .; size: few; J: TRBJ1-1; CDR3: CASTPNGNTEAFF; DNA: TGTGCCAGCACCCCGAACGGGAACACTGAAGCTTTCTTT
V: TRBV3-1; D: .; size: .; J: TRBJ1-3; CDR3: CASSRRGGPGNTIYF; DNA: TGTGCCAGCAGCCGACGAGGGGGACCTGGAAACACCATATATTTT
V: TRBV12-3/TRBV12-4; D: TRBD1; size: .; J: TRBJ2-1; CDR3: CASSRDSLSYNEQFF; DNA: TGTGCCAGCAGCAGGGACAGCCTCTCCTACAATGAGCAGTTCTTC
V: TRBV6-5; D: .; size: .; J: TRBJ2-3; CDR3: CASSYSGVATDTQYF; DNA: TGTGCCAGCAGTTACTCGGGGGTGGCTACAGATACGCAGTATTTT
V: TRBV7-2; D: TRBD1; size: many; J: TRBJ1-6; CDR3: CASSEGQGNSPLHF; DNA: TGTGCCAGCAGCGAAGGACAGGGTAATTCACCCCTCCACTTT
V: TRBV12-3/TRBV12-4; D: .; size: few; J: TRBJ1-5; CDR3: CASSLWGGPQHF; DNA: TGTGCCAGCAGCTTGTGGGGGGGGCCCCAGCATTTT
V: TRBV7-2; D: TRBD1; size: .; J: TRBJ1-2; CDR3: CASSRERGQGYTF; DNA: TGTGCCAGCAGCCGGGAGAGGGGGCAAGGCTACACCTTC
V: TRBV9; D: .; size: .; J: TRBJ2-7; CDR3: CASSVGGSSYEQYF; DNA: TGTGCCAGCAGCGTAGGGGGGAGTTCCTACGAGCAGTACTTC
V: TRBV20-1; D: TRBD1; size: .; J: TRBJ1-6; CDR3: CSAPGTGDSPLHF; DNA: TGCAGTGCCCCCGGGACAGGGGATTCACCCCTCCACTTT
V: TRBV6-6; D: .; size: many; J: TRBJ1-4; CDR3: CASSLPRTGEKLFF; DNA: TGTGCCAGCAGCCTACCCCGGACGGGAGAAAAACTGTTTTTT
V: TRBV29-1; D: TRBD2; size: .; J: TRBJ2-2; CDR3: CSASGTGELFF; DNA: TGCAGCGCTAGCGGAACCGGGGAGCTGTTTTTT
V: TRBV20-1; D: TRBD2; size: few; J: TRBJ2-3; CDR3: CSAIGGGTTTDTQYF; DNA: TGCAGTGCCATTGGGGGGGGAACGACCACAGATACGCAGTATTTT
V: TRBV9; D: TRBD2; size: few; J: TRBJ2-3; CDR3: CASSVAGTSGGFTDTQYF; DNA: TGTGCCAGCAGCGTAGCTGGGACTAGCGGGGGGTTCACAGATACGCAGTATTTT
V: TRBV7-9; D: .; size: few; J: TRBJ1-2; CDR3: CASSLSAGIRDPYGYTF; DNA: TGTGCCAGCAGCTTATCGGCCGGTATCCGGGACCCCTATGGCTACACCTTC
V: TRBV6-2/TRBV6-3; D: .; size: .; J: TRBJ1-2; CDR3: CASSYSGRNGYTF; DNA: TGTGCCAGCAGTTACTCCGGCAGAAATGGCTACACCTTC
V: TRBV20-1; D: .; size: .; J: TRBJ1-1; CDR3: CRPDEAFF; DNA: TGCAGACCCGATGAAGCTTTCTTT